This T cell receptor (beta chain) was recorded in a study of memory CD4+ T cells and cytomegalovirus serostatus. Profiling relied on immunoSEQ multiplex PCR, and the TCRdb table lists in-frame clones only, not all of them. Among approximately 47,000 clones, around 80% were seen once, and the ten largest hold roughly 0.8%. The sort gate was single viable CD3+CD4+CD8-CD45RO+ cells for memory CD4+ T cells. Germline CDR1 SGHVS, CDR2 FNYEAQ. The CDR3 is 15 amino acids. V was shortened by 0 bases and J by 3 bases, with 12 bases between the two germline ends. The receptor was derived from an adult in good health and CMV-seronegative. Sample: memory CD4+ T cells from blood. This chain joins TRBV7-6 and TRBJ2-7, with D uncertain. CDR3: CASSLASGRNYEQYF. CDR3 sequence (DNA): TGTGCCAGCAGCTTAGCCTCCGGTCGCAACTACGAGCAGTACTTC.